This passage covers 2 T cell receptor beta chains from one sample sequenced in a study of cytomegalovirus exposure and HLA in healthy donors. Both 60 Vbeta primers and 13 Jbeta primers went into the PCR. Measured with immunoSEQ multiplex PCR; TCRdb has only the in-frame clones, and not every one. The table lists about 120,000 clones, roughly 70% of them singletons. Input material: PBMCs. These receptors were collected from a man aged 35-49 years in good health and CMV-seropositive.

The chain uses TRBV2 and TRBJ1-1; D is perhaps TRBD1 (6 bases). Germline V lookup: CDR1 SNHLY, CDR2 FYNNEI. The germline V and J ends were trimmed by 10 bases and 5 bases, with 14 bases remaining between them. This CDR3 is built from 12 residues. The CDR3 region is CATTGFRTEAFF. The CDR3 DNA reads TGTGCCACCACAGGGTTTAGAACTGAAGCTTTCTTT.

Comment on this clone: One end of the junction does not line up with germline, which may come from a read error. The chain employs TRBV6-6 and TRBJ2-7, with 16 nucleotides matching TRBD2. The CDR3 consists of 12 residues. The germline V gene has CDR1 MNHNY and CDR2 SVGAGI (reference sequence). This chain's CDR3 is CASSGTSGRVEF. The CDR3 DNA reads TGTGCCAGCAGTGGGACTAGCGGGAGGGTGGAGTTC.